This passage covers 21 T cell receptor beta chains from one sample sequenced in a study of T cells in Graves' hyperthyroidism and ophthalmopathy. Researchers amplified the TCR beta CDR3 regions from RNA transcripts. With the HTBI primer set, the TCR CDR3 went through a first round of RT-PCR. TCRdb reprocessed the multiplex PCR reads with MiXCR, giving one entry per CDR3 protein. This table holds 700,000 or so distinct CDR3 sequences, less than 20% found once. Sample: blood. The receptor source for this set is a man younger than 35 with Graves' hyperthyroidism.

The chain links TRBV10-3 to TRBJ2-3, with 9 bases lining up with TRBD1. Germline V gene lookup returns CDR1 ENHRY and CDR2 SYGVKD. The CDR3 contains 14 residues. After removal of 5 bases from V and 6 bases from J, the junction contained 6 bases not matched to a gene. CDR3 in DNA: TGTGCCATCAGTTGGGACAGGGACATGGATACGCAGTATTTT. Protein sequence: CAISWDRDMDTQYF.

In its sample, this clonotype was seen a few times. The CDR3 DNA is TGTGCCAGTAGTATCCCTACTAGCACTGGAACCGGGGAGCTGTTTTTT. Translated, it gives CASSIPTSTGTGELFF. The chain links TRBV19 to TRBJ2-2, with a possible D match to TRBD2 (6 bases). CDR3 length: 16 residues. Germline V lookup: CDR1 LNHDA, CDR2 SQIVND (reference sequence). The V end lost 3 bases, the J end lost 5 bases, and 16 bases lay between the germline ends. The whole variable domain, filled in from reference TRBV19 and TRBJ2-2, reads DGGITQSPKYLFRKEGQNVTLSCEQNLNHDAMYWYRQDPGQGLRLIYYSQIVNDFQKGDIAEGYSVSREKKESFPLTVTSAQKNPTAFYLCASSIPTSTGTGELFFGEGSRLTVL.

This chain connects TRBV7-9 to TRBJ2-1; D gene ambiguous. Trimming removed 4 bases at V and 6 bases at J, with 13 bases between. This CDR3 comprises 14 residues. CDR1 is SEHNR and CDR2 is FQNEAQ in the germline V gene (reference sequence). CDR3 sequence: CASSSTRTSNEQFF. CDR3 in DNA: TGTGCCAGCAGCTCCACCAGGACCAGCAATGAGCAGTTCTTC.

This clonotype has ten or more counts. This sequence joins TRBV5-6 and TRBJ2-7; weak D call: TRBD1 (6 bases). CDR3 length: 12 residues. Germline V gives CDR1 SGHDT, CDR2 YYEEEE. The V and J ends lost 0 bases and 7 bases respectively, with 8 bases between them. CDR3 protein: CASSLGGTEQYF. The CDR3, as DNA: TGTGCCAGCAGCTTGGGGGGGACAGAGCAGTACTTC.

This clonotype was observed many times. The V call is TRBV12-3 or TRBV12-4, the J call TRBJ2-7; no clear D gene. There are 12 residues in the CDR3. V was clipped by 3 bases and J by 5 bases, with 8 bases between them. CDR3 DNA sequence: TGTGCCAGCAGTTTTTGGGGAAACGAGCAGTACTTC. This gives the protein CASSFWGNEQYF.

This sequence joins TRBV7-6 and TRBJ2-1; D is unclear. The V gene lost 3 bases and the J gene lost 6 bases, with 9 bases spanning the gap. There are 13 residues in the CDR3. The germline gives CDR1 SGHVS, CDR2 FNYEAQ. CDR3 sequence reads: CASSLISRNEQFF. CDR3 in DNA: TGTGCCAGCAGCTTGATTTCGCGCAATGAGCAGTTCTTC.

In the case of this clonotype: The junction does not match germline at one end; this may be a read error. The chain links TRBV5-1 to TRBJ2-5; a weak D match, TRBD2 (6 bases). Germline CDR1 and CDR2: SGHRS and YFSETQ. CDR3 length: 16 residues. CDR3: CASSPTFSGFQETQCF. CDR3 sequence (DNA): TGCGCCAGCAGCCCGACCTTTAGCGGATTCCAAGAGACCCAGTGCTTC.

This clonotype has only a few counts. The V call is TRBV6-9, the J call TRBJ1-2, with D uncertain. This CDR3 region has 13 residues. Germline assignment: CDR1 MNHGY and CDR2 SVAAGI. V lost 3 bases to trimming and J lost 8 bases, with 13 bases between them. The CDR3 nucleotides read TGTGCCAGCAGTTACGGGCAGGTGGGGGGCTACACCTTC. This sequence encodes CASSYGQVGGYTF.

This clonotype has a handful of counts. The V call is TRBV18, the J call TRBJ2-7; TRBD2 is a possible D gene (6 bases). This CDR3 is built from 14 residues. CDR1 is KGHSH, CDR2 LQKENI, per germline. Trimming took 1 base from V and 5 from J, leaving 12 bases between them. CDR3 DNA sequence: TGTGCCAGCTCACCACAGGGTAGCGGCCACGAGCAGTACTTC. Residues: CASSPQGSGHEQYF.

This clonotype has just a few counts. The V gene is TRBV20-1, the J gene TRBJ1-1; D is possibly TRBD1 (5 bases). V gave up 6 bases and J gave up 8 bases, with 16 bases separating them. Germline V gene sequence: CDR1 DFQATT, CDR2 SNEGSKA (reference sequence). The CDR3 spans 12 residues. CDR3 sequence reads: CSASGAEPEAFF. The CDR3 nucleotides are TGCAGTGCGTCCGGGGCGGAGCCCGAAGCTTTCTTT.

This clonotype was seen once. V is TRBV4-2 and J is TRBJ1-1, with D hard to call. Between the trimmed V and J ends, which lost 3 bases and 2 bases, there was a span of 13 bases. There are 15 residues in the CDR3. Germline V lookup: CDR1 LGHNA, CDR2 YNFKEQ. CDR3 DNA sequence: TGTGCCAGCAGCCAGGCAGAAAGGGCCAACACTGAAGCTTTCTTT. Amino acid sequence: CASSQAERANTEAFF.

The V gene is TRBV7-3, the J gene TRBJ2-1; 10 bases map to TRBD2. J gave up 5 bases and V 5 bases, and 6 bases lay outside the gene matches. The CDR3 extends over 15 amino acids. The germline CDR1 and CDR2 sequences are SGHTA and FQGTGA. The CDR3 nucleotides are TGTGCCAGCAGCCCTAGCGGGAGAACGGACAATGAGCAGTTCTTC. Translating gives CASSPSGRTDNEQFF.

This clonotype was observed a single time. The chain is built from TRBV5-4 and TRBJ2-3, with TRBD2 as a possible D gene (5 bases). The V and J ends lost 1 base and 0 bases respectively, with 15 bases between them. Germline CDR1 reads SGHNT; CDR2 reads YYREEE (reference sequence). CDR3 length: 17 amino acids. CDR3 residues: CASSLRFEGPSTDTQYF. The DNA of the CDR3 is TGTGCCAGCAGCTTGCGATTTGAGGGCCCTAGCACAGATACGCAGTATTTT. The full variable domain, its missing parts supplied by reference TRBV5-4 and TRBJ2-3, is ETGVTQSPTHLIKTRGQQVTLRCSSQSGHNTVSWYQQALGQGPQFIFQYYREEENGRGNFPPRFSGLQFPNYSSELNVNALELDDSALYLCASSLRFEGPSTDTQYFGPGTRLTVL.

This clonotype showed up just a few times. Sequence at one end of the junction differs from germline and may be a read error. This chain links TRBV20-1 with TRBJ1-5, with D unresolved. This CDR3 is 13 amino acids long. CDR1 DFQATT and CDR2 SNEGSKA come from the germline V gene (reference sequence). The CDR3 loop reads CSALVRWNQSQHF. In DNA form, the CDR3 reads TGCAGTGCTCTGGTTAGATGGAATCAGTCCCAGCATTTT.

This clonotype has a handful of counts. V gene TRBV6-6 combines with J gene TRBJ2-1; 13 nucleotides align to TRBD2. Trimming took 0 bases from V and 7 from J; bases not matched to a gene: 3. This CDR3 region has 16 residues. CDR1 and CDR2 from the germline V gene are MNHNY and SVGAGI (reference sequence). This chain's CDR3 is CASSYSGLAGRNEQFF. CDR3 DNA sequence: TGTGCCAGCAGTTACTCGGGACTAGCGGGAAGGAATGAGCAGTTCTTC.

The sample holds many counts of this clonotype. The rearrangement links TRBV12-3 or TRBV12-4 to TRBJ2-5; possibly TRBD2 for D (6 bases). Trimming pared 5 bases from V and 4 bases from J, leaving 17 bases between. CDR3 length: 15 amino acids. The CDR3 DNA reads as TGTGCCAGCAGTCCGCCGGAGGGAATGGGAGAGACCCAGTACTTC. It specifies CASSPPEGMGETQYF.

This clonotype has ten or more counts. This chain connects TRBV30 to TRBJ1-3; D is undetermined. The CDR3 spans 13 residues. The V gene lost 3 bases and the J gene lost 3 bases, with 9 bases spanning the gap. CDR1 and CDR2 from the germline V gene are GTSNPN and SVGIG (reference sequence). Here the CDR3 reads CAWRPLGGNTIYF. In DNA, the CDR3 is TGTGCCTGGAGGCCTTTAGGTGGAAACACCATATATTTT. The whole variable domain, filled in from reference TRBV30 and TRBJ1-3, reads SQTIHQWPATLVQPVGSPLSLECTVEGTSNPNLYWYRQAAGRGLQLLFYSVGIGQISSEVPQNLSASRPQDRQFILSSKKLLLSDSGFYLCAWRPLGGNTIYFGEGSWLTVV.

This clonotype was observed many times. This CDR3 is CASSRTRRETQYF. The CDR3 DNA sequence: TGTGCCAGCAGCCGGACTAGGAGGGAGACCCAGTACTTC. The rearrangement uses TRBV3-1 and TRBJ2-5; 7 nucleotides line up with TRBD2. This CDR3 has 13 residues. Trimming took 4 bases from V and 5 from J; bases not matched to a gene: 4. Germline V CDR1 and CDR2: LGHDT, YNNKEL (reference sequence).

This clonotype was detected many times. The chain couples TRBV29-1 to TRBJ2-7, with 7 bases fitting TRBD2. This CDR3 is built from 13 residues. The V gene end was trimmed by 6 bases and the J gene end by 0 bases; junction bases not matched to a gene: 5. Germline assignment: CDR1 SQVTM and CDR2 ANQGSEA. The CDR3 here is CSVRGGSSYEQYF. CDR3 DNA sequence: TGCAGCGTCCGGGGCGGGAGCTCCTACGAGCAGTACTTC.

This clonotype was observed at least ten times. V usage is TRBV2 and J usage is TRBJ2-7, with 13 bases that match TRBD2. V was pared by 6 bases and J by 5 bases, with 7 bases of the junction left unmatched. CDR3 size: 15 residues. Germline V gives CDR1 SNHLY, CDR2 FYNNEI. The CDR3 is CASRVGTSGTHEQYF. The CDR3 DNA follows: TGTGCCAGCAGAGTTGGGACTAGCGGGACCCACGAGCAGTACTTC.

In its sample, this clonotype was seen a few times. The V and J genes are TRBV28 and TRBJ1-6, with TRBD1 matching 7 bases. The germline V gene encodes CDR1 MDHEN and CDR2 SYDVKM. The CDR3 extends over 18 amino acids. The V and J ends lost 2 bases and 6 bases, in that order; junction bases with no gene match: 13. The CDR3: CASSLIGRGPNLNSPLHF. The DNA of the CDR3 is TGTGCCAGCAGTTTAATCGGTAGGGGGCCGAACCTTAATTCACCCCTCCACTTT.